Presented here are 32 T cell receptor beta chains from one specimen sequenced in a study of cytomegalovirus exposure and HLA in healthy donors. 60 Vbeta and 13 Jbeta primers were used in PCR. The protocol was immunoSEQ multiplex PCR, while the TCRdb copy is restricted to in-frame clones and leaves out a portion. The sample lists approximately 160,000 clones, roughly four fifths occurring once. The sequencing sample was made of PBMCs. The receptors stem from a man between 45 and 60 years old in good health and CMV-seropositive.

The V call is TRBV9, the J call TRBJ1-2, with 11 bases that match TRBD1. Germline loops: CDR1 SGDLS, CDR2 YYNGEE. The CDR3 has 14 residues. After removal of 0 bases from V and 11 bases from J, the junction contained 6 bases not matched to a gene. DNA for the CDR3: TGTGCCAGCAGCGTAGGTGTTGGGACAGGGGGTTACACCTTC. It is translated as CASSVGVGTGGYTF.

V is TRBV5-1 and J is TRBJ2-1; D is possibly TRBD2 (7 bases). CDR1 and CDR2 (germline): SGHRS, YFSETQ. Trimming took off 2 bases at V and 6 bases at J, with 21 bases between the two ends. CDR3 length: 17 residues. CDR3 sequence reads: CASSFFPLGGGGNEQFF. The CDR3 bases are TGCGCCAGCAGCTTTTTCCCTCTGGGGGGAGGGGGCAATGAGCAGTTCTTC.

This CDR3 reads CASSPDRGSNQPQHF. The CDR3 bases are TGTGCCAGCAGCCCGGACAGGGGAAGCAATCAGCCCCAGCATTTT. The genes are TRBV16 and TRBJ1-5; 9 positions agree with TRBD1. Germline trimming cut 4 bases from V and 1 base from J; bases unmatched to any gene: 2. The CDR3 spans 15 residues. The V gene's germline CDR1 is KGHSY and CDR2 FQNENV.

The V call is TRBV7-2, the J call TRBJ1-3, with TRBD1 as a possible D gene (5 bases). This CDR3 has 15 amino acids. The germline V gene encodes CDR1 SGHTA and CDR2 FQGNSA. V gave up 2 bases and J gave up 0 bases, with 8 bases separating them. CDR3 coding DNA: TGTGCCAGCAGCTTAATGGGGGGCTCTGGAAACACCATATATTTT. Its protein product is CASSLMGGSGNTIYF. Supplemented by reference TRBV7-2 and TRBJ1-3, the full variable domain reads GAGVSQSPSNKVTEKGKDVELRCDPISGHTALYWYRQSLGQGLEFLIYFQGNSAPDKSGLPSDRFSAERTGGSVSTLTIQRTQQEDSAVYLCASSLMGGSGNTIYFGEGSWLTVV.

V usage is TRBV21-1 and J usage is TRBJ2-7; TRBD1, the table's D call, was not compared with the DNA. TRBV21-1 is termed a pseudogene. The CDR3 runs 15 residues. CDR3 sequence reads: CASSNSGTGGYEQYF. The CDR3 nucleotides read TGTGCCAGCAGCAACTCCGGGACAGGGGGCTACGAGCAGTACTTC.

This sequence joins TRBV29-1 and TRBJ1-2, with a tentative D call TRBD1 (6 bases). The CDR3 is 13 residues long. Per the germline V gene, CDR1 is SQVTM and CDR2 is ANQGSEA. V shed 5 bases and J shed 6 bases, with 16 bases lying between them. The CDR3 bases are TGCAGCGTTAACACAGGGTCTGGGCATGGCTACACCTTC. This sequence encodes CSVNTGSGHGYTF.

The chain is built from TRBV29-1 and TRBJ1-1; D may be TRBD1 (6 bases). The CDR3 loop spans 12 amino acids. V dropped 4 bases and J dropped 1 base, with 7 bases sitting between them. Looked up from germline, CDR1 is SQVTM and CDR2 is ANQGSEA. The CDR3 reads CSVVQGNTEAFF. CDR3 sequence (DNA): TGCAGCGTTGTACAGGGGAACACTGAAGCTTTCTTT. The full variable domain, its missing parts supplied by reference TRBV29-1 and TRBJ1-1, is SAVISQKPSRDICQRGTSLTIQCQVDSQVTMMFWYRQQPGQSLTLIATANQGSEATYESGFVIDKFPISRPNLTFSTLTVSNMSPEDSSIYLCSVVQGNTEAFFGQGTRLTVV.

The genes are TRBV14 and TRBJ1-4; D perhaps matches TRBD1 (5 bases). The CDR3 has 16 residues. CDR1 is SGHDN and CDR2 is FVKESK in the germline V gene. Trimming removed 0 bases at V and 0 bases at J, with 8 bases between. CDR3 sequence (DNA): TGTGCCAGCAGCCAAGAGACAGCCGCAACTAATGAAAAACTGTTTTTT. Translation gives CASSQETAATNEKLFF. The full variable domain, rest sourced from reference TRBV14 and TRBJ1-4, is EAGVTQFPSHSVIEKGQTVTLRCDPISGHDNLYWYRRVMGKEIKFLLHFVKESKQDESGMPNNRFLAERTGGTYSTLKVQPAELEDSGVYFCASSQETAATNEKLFFGSGTQLSVL.

This clone was seen more than once but under ten times. The chain is built from TRBV6-1 and TRBJ2-7, with TRBD1 matching 9 bases. The CDR3 loop spans 14 amino acids. V lost 5 bases to trimming and J lost 3 bases; unmatched junction nucleotides: 5. The germline CDR1 and CDR2 sequences are MNHNS and SASEGT. CDR3 loop: CASSIRDRDYEQYF. The DNA for the CDR3 is TGTGCCAGCAGTATCCGGGACAGGGACTACGAGCAGTACTTC.

The rearrangement uses TRBV30 and TRBJ1-2, with TRBD1 identical over 8 bases. Germline trimming cut 4 bases from V and 3 bases from J; bases unmatched to any gene: 10. The CDR3 totals 15 residues. Germline CDR1 GTSNPN, CDR2 SVGIG (reference sequence). The DNA for the CDR3 is TGTGCCTGGAAGAGGACAGGGCCTATAGACTATGGCTACACCTTC. Translated, it gives CAWKRTGPIDYGYTF.

The rearrangement uses TRBV28 and TRBJ1-2; unclear D gene. Germline V gene lookup returns CDR1 MDHEN and CDR2 SYDVKM. The CDR3 runs 13 residues. Trimming stripped 2 bases from V and 8 bases from J, with 12 bases between. The CDR3 DNA reads as TGTGCCAGCAGTTTAATGGCCCCCGGGGGCTACACCTTC. Translated, it gives CASSLMAPGGYTF.

This clone was found a few times. The junction differs from germline at one of its ends, possibly a read error. V gene TRBV7-9 combines with J gene TRBJ1-2, with 7 bases that match TRBD1. From germline, CDR1 is SEHNR and CDR2 FQNEAQ (reference sequence). The CDR3 spans 17 residues. The CDR3 DNA sequence: TGTTCCAGCAGGTTAACCCTGACTGGGGGACAGCTCTATGGCTACACCTTC. It specifies CSSRLTLTGGQLYGYTF.

This chain uses TRBV7-9 with TRBJ1-4, with D possibly matching TRBD1 (6 bases). V was shortened by 2 bases and J by 6 bases, with 10 bases between the two germline ends. This CDR3 spans 14 amino acids. CDR1 SEHNR and CDR2 FQNEAQ come from the germline V gene (reference sequence). The CDR3 DNA sequence: TGTGCCAGCAGCTTACTGGCAGGGGATGAAAAACTGTTTTTT. Its protein is CASSLLAGDEKLFF.

This clone was found once. The V and J genes are TRBV18 and TRBJ2-5; the D gene is possibly TRBD2 (6 bases). This CDR3 is 13 amino acids long. CDR1 and CDR2 (germline): KGHSH, LQKENI. The V end lost 3 bases, the J end lost 7 bases, and 12 bases lay between the germline ends. CDR3 nucleotides: TGTGCCAGCTCACCGGGACTCGAGGGGACCCAGTACTTC. This gives the protein CASSPGLEGTQYF. The entire variable domain, with the rest obtained from reference TRBV18 and TRBJ2-5, is as follows: NAGVMQNPRHLVRRRGQEARLRCSPMKGHSHVYWYRQLPEEGLKFMVYLQKENIIDESGMPKERFSAEFPKEGPSILRIQQVVRGDSAAYFCASSPGLEGTQYFGPGTRLLVL.

J is TRBJ1-5 and V is TRBV28, with D unclear. The CDR3 contains 15 residues. CDR1 is MDHEN, CDR2 SYDVKM, per germline. The V gene lost 6 bases and the J gene lost 0 bases, with 12 bases spanning the gap. The CDR3 loop reads CASSPQQDSNQPQHF. In DNA form, the CDR3 reads TGTGCCAGCAGCCCCCAACAAGATAGCAATCAGCCCCAGCATTTT.

This sequence joins TRBV9 and TRBJ2-1, with D possibly TRBD1 on 5 matching bases. V lost 4 bases, J lost 10 bases, and 12 bases lay in between. This CDR3 is 12 amino acids long. Germline V CDR1 and CDR2: SGDLS, YYNGEE. Here the CDR3 reads CASSPGTGEQFF. DNA for the CDR3: TGTGCCAGCAGCCCCGGTACAGGAGAGCAGTTCTTC.

The CDR3 loop is CAWSGTASYEQYF. For the CDR3, the DNA is TGTGCCTGGTCCGGGACAGCCTCCTACGAGCAGTACTTC. This chain joins TRBV30 and TRBJ2-7, with 7 bases lining up with TRBD1. The CDR3 is 13 amino acids. The V and J ends lost 5 bases and 0 bases, in that order; junction bases with no gene match: 4. Germline assignment: CDR1 GTSNPN and CDR2 SVGIG (reference sequence).

This clone was counted between two and nine times. V usage is TRBV28 and J usage is TRBJ2-2; possible D gene TRBD2, 5 bases. Trimming cost V 6 bases and J 1 base, with 9 bases left between them. The germline CDR1 and CDR2 sequences are MDHEN and SYDVKM. This CDR3 spans 14 amino acids. The CDR3 coding sequence is TGTGCCAGCAGCCAGGACTTGAACACCGGGGAGCTGTTTTTT. Encoded protein: CASSQDLNTGELFF.

This chain uses TRBV28 with TRBJ1-1; TRBD1 matches 8 bases. The CDR3 runs 15 residues. The J segment lost 5 bases and the V segment lost 6 bases, leaving 11 bases of the junction unmatched. Germline CDR1 is MDHEN and CDR2 is SYDVKM. The CDR3 bases are TGTGCCAGCAGCCAAAGCGGGACAGGACGAACTGAAGCTTTCTTT. Its translation: CASSQSGTGRTEAFF.

The chain employs TRBV5-1 and TRBJ2-3; 11 bases line up with TRBD2. The CDR3 sequence is 17 residues long. V was clipped by 3 bases and J by 5 bases; unmatched bases: 11. Germline V lookup: CDR1 SGHRS, CDR2 YFSETQ. CDR3 loop: CASSWFSSGGAGDTQYF. CDR3 DNA sequence: TGCGCCAGCAGCTGGTTTAGTAGCGGGGGGGCAGGAGATACGCAGTATTTT.

This clone has a handful of counts. This rearrangement joins TRBV28 to TRBJ2-5; no firm D call. The J call could be wrong; TRBJ2-7 is a better fit for the DNA end. Germline-derived CDR1 and CDR2 are MDHEN and SYDVKM. The CDR3 loop spans 13 amino acids. This chain's CDR3 is CASTPGSTYEQYF. For the CDR3, the DNA is TGTGCCAGCACCCCCGGGTCCACCTACGAGCAGTACTTC.

The J gene is TRBJ2-3, the V gene TRBV30; D may be TRBD1 (6 bases). CDR3 size: 13 residues. V was pared by 8 bases and J by 4 bases, with 16 bases between. Germline CDR1 is GTSNPN and CDR2 is SVGIG (reference sequence). The CDR3 bases are TGTGCCGGAACTAGGACAGCCGCAGATACGCAGTATTTT. Protein: CAGTRTAADTQYF. Supplemented by reference TRBV30 and TRBJ2-3, the full variable domain reads SQTIHQWPATLVQPVGSPLSLECTVEGTSNPNLYWYRQAAGRGLQLLFYSVGIGQISSEVPQNLSASRPQDRQFILSSKKLLLSDSGFYLCAGTRTAADTQYFGPGTRLTVL.

In this sample, this clone turned up once. V gene TRBV11-1 combines with J gene TRBJ2-5; D may be TRBD2 (6 bases). The ends were cut back, 5 bases at V and 0 bases at J, with 7 bases in the middle. Looked up from germline, CDR1 is SGHAT and CDR2 is FQDESV (reference sequence). The CDR3 runs to 13 residues. CDR3 amino acids: CASSRDYQETQYF. The CDR3, as DNA: TGTGCCAGCAGCCGGGACTACCAAGAGACCCAGTACTTC.

This chain connects TRBV9 to TRBJ1-6; no firm D call. The CDR3 consists of 17 residues. Trimming removed 0 bases from V and 2 bases from J, with 12 bases in between. Germline V gives CDR1 SGDLS, CDR2 YYNGEE. The CDR3 DNA reads TGTGCCAGCAGCGTAGCAACAGATCCCACCTATAATTCACCCCTCCACTTT. This codes for CASSVATDPTYNSPLHF.

The chain has TRBV7-2 and TRBJ2-3; TRBD2 matches at 9 bases. V shed 1 base and J 1 base; nucleotides not matched to a gene: 3. The CDR3 consists of 16 residues. Germline CDR1 reads SGHTA; CDR2 reads FQGNSA. CDR3 sequence: CASSLELAGRTDTQYF. For the CDR3, the DNA is TGTGCCAGCAGCTTAGAGCTAGCGGGGCGCACAGATACGCAGTATTTT.

The sample holds a few counts of this clone. The V gene is TRBV9, the J gene TRBJ1-1; 7 positions match TRBD1. Losses at the gene ends were 4 bases for V and 4 bases for J; bases not matched to a gene: 7. Germline assignment: CDR1 SGDLS and CDR2 YYNGEE. This CDR3 has 14 amino acids. In DNA, the CDR3 is TGTGCCAGCAGCCCAGGGGGTATGGGCACTGAAGCTTTCTTT. Amino acids: CASSPGGMGTEAFF.

The chain has TRBV5-4 and TRBJ1-2, with D hard to call. This CDR3 is 14 amino acids long. The V gene's germline CDR1 is SGHNT and CDR2 YYREEE (reference sequence). The ends were cut back, 6 bases at V and 7 bases at J, with 19 bases in the middle. The CDR3 DNA sequence: TGTGCCAGCACCACGGGCGGGCCCGATCGTGGCTACACCTTC. Its translation is CASTTGGPDRGYTF.

The sample holds a few counts of this clone. The chain combines TRBV27 with TRBJ2-7; D is possibly TRBD2 (6 bases). V was shortened by 3 bases and J by 3 bases, with 24 bases between the two germline ends. Germline CDR1 reads MNHEY; CDR2 reads SMNVEV (reference sequence). This CDR3 is 18 amino acids long. This CDR3 is CASSFGGKGNVGIYEQYF. The CDR3 DNA follows: TGTGCCAGCAGTTTCGGGGGTAAGGGAAATGTCGGTATCTACGAGCAGTACTTC.

The chain recombines TRBV15 with TRBJ1-5, with 9 bases matching TRBD1. The CDR3 is made up of 15 amino acids. The V and J ends lost 2 bases and 5 bases, in that order; junction bases with no gene match: 4. Germline V gene data show CDR1 as LNHNV and CDR2 as YYDKDF (reference sequence). CDR3 DNA sequence: TGTGCCACCAGCAGATCGGGACAGGGCTATCAGCCCCAGCATTTT. It encodes CATSRSGQGYQPQHF.

In this sample, this clone turned up once. This sequence joins TRBV2 and TRBJ2-1; D not resolved. The CDR3 has 11 residues. From germline, CDR1 is SNHLY and CDR2 FYNNEI. Trimming removed 3 bases at V and 7 bases at J, with 4 bases between. For the CDR3, the DNA is TGTGCCAGCAGTGAGAGAAATGAGCAGTTCTTC. This sequence encodes CASSERNEQFF.

This clone has more than one count but fewer than ten. The genes are TRBV19 and TRBJ1-5; weak D call: TRBD1 (5 bases). CDR3 length: 16 amino acids. Germline V gene lookup returns CDR1 LNHDA and CDR2 SQIVND (reference sequence). Trimming removed 10 bases from V and 3 bases from J, with 22 bases in between. The CDR3 DNA is TGTGCCACCCACCGGGGGTTCGCGCGGGTCAATCAGCCCCAGCATTTT. It yields the protein CATHRGFARVNQPQHF.

As DNA, the CDR3 is TGTGCCAGCAGCTTATTCTGGACACCAATAATGAATAATTCACCCCTCCACTTT. Protein product: CASSLFWTPIMNNSPLHF. The chain links TRBV11-3 to TRBJ1-6; D is perhaps TRBD1 (5 bases). CDR3 length: 18 amino acids. Per germline, CDR1 SGHNT and CDR2 YENEEA. The V gene lost 2 bases and the J gene lost 5 bases, with 19 bases spanning the gap.